Below, 21 T cell receptor beta chains from the same sample are listed, as sequenced in a study of shared clonotypes between healthy human individuals (dated by TCRdb to the early 2020s). The library was generated by the immunoSEQ multiplex PCR assay. In TCRdb, the immuneACCESS table is reduced to in-frame sequences with V and J assigned. These tables do not hold every clone; where another copy was compared, an unresolved V gene accounts for under half, and the others remain unexplained. The sample table shows about 2.4 million clones, and 93% are seen once. Approximately 0.36% of the sample lies in the top ten. Sample: naive CD4+ T cells from PBMCs. According to the study, the label for this sample's cell subset or site signals: CD45RA+ positively selected. The receptors here all came from a man younger than 30 in good health. Some clones in this sample may be carry-over from other donors' samples.

This clone has a single count. This chain uses TRBV29-1 with TRBJ2-5; 7 bases are a match to TRBD1. The J segment lost 5 bases and the V segment lost 3 bases, leaving 12 bases of the junction unmatched. This CDR3 has 15 residues. The germline V gene encodes CDR1 SQVTM and CDR2 ANQGSEA. This CDR3 is CSVELSAGGRETQYF. CDR3 in DNA: TGCAGCGTTGAGCTGAGCGCAGGGGGTAGGGAGACCCAGTACTTC.

To note about this clone: Other DNA sequences in this sample translate to the same CDR3. The chain uses TRBV7-3 and TRBJ1-3; D is unresolved. The CDR3 covers 14 residues. V lost 2 bases and J lost 2, with 7 bases in between. Germline V lookup: CDR1 SGHTA, CDR2 FQGTGA. The CDR3 DNA sequence: TGTGCCAGCAGCTTAGGCGGGGCTGGAAACACCATATATTTT. It translates to CASSLGGAGNTIYF.

The chain has TRBV14 and TRBJ2-3; 10 nucleotides line up with TRBD2. In germline, CDR1 is SGHDN, CDR2 FVKESK. The V and J ends lost 0 bases and 6 bases, in that order; junction bases with no gene match: 9. This CDR3 comprises 17 residues. The CDR3 protein is CASSQDRPSGRWDTQYF. Written as DNA, the CDR3 is TGTGCCAGCAGCCAAGATAGGCCTAGCGGGAGATGGGATACGCAGTATTTT.

The chain employs TRBV9 and TRBJ2-5; D perhaps matches TRBD1 (5 bases). From germline, CDR1 is SGDLS and CDR2 YYNGEE. V lost 0 bases and J lost 9, with 15 bases in between. This CDR3 spans 14 amino acids. As DNA, the CDR3 is TGTGCCAGCAGCGTAGGGGCAGGGTGGCAGGCCCAGTACTTC. It encodes CASSVGAGWQAQYF.

This clone appeared once. The CDR3 sequence: CASSPTLGQGVYEQYF. In nucleotides, the CDR3 is TGTGCCAGCAGCCCAACCCTGGGGCAGGGGGTATACGAGCAGTACTTC. This rearrangement joins TRBV7-3 to TRBJ2-7; 7 positions match TRBD1. The V gene's germline CDR1 is SGHTA and CDR2 FQGTGA. The CDR3 sequence is 16 residues long. The V gene end was trimmed by 5 bases and the J gene end by 4 bases; junction bases not matched to a gene: 14.

This chain joins TRBV20-1 and TRBJ1-2; D gene ambiguous. The CDR3 covers 10 residues. From germline, CDR1 is DFQATT and CDR2 SNEGSKA (reference sequence). V was cut by 3 bases and J by 8 bases, with 7 bases left in between. CDR3 DNA: TGCAGTGCTAGCCTCGGGGGCTACACCTTC. Translating gives CSASLGGYTF.

The rearrangement uses TRBV6-5 and TRBJ2-7, with 8 bases lining up with TRBD2. V lost 2 bases and J lost 5; bases outside the gene matches: 8. This CDR3 spans 15 amino acids. Germline CDR1 reads MNHEY; CDR2 reads SVGAGI. The DNA for the CDR3 is TGTGCCAGCAGTTACCAAGCGGGAGTGGTTGACGAGCAGTACTTC. Residues: CASSYQAGVVDEQYF.

This sequence joins TRBV10-3 and TRBJ2-3; 8 nucleotides line up with TRBD2. In germline, CDR1 is ENHRY, CDR2 SYGVKD. The CDR3 consists of 14 residues. The junction had 3 bases not matched to a gene; V was cut back by 4 bases and J by 3 bases. CDR3 in amino acids: CAISGRLATDTQYF. The CDR3 region has the DNA TGTGCCATCAGTGGTAGACTAGCGACAGATACGCAGTATTTT.

V and J are TRBV4-3 and TRBJ2-1, with D maybe TRBD1 (7 bases). With 3 bases removed from V and 1 base from J, the gap between germline ends came to 19 bases. The germline CDR1 and CDR2 sequences are LGHNA and YSLEER. This CDR3 is 18 amino acids long. DNA for the CDR3: TGCGCCAGCAGCCAGACAGGGCCCGGGAGAGTTTCCTACAATGAGCAGTTCTTC. Its translation is CASSQTGPGRVSYNEQFF.

V usage is TRBV4-3 and J usage is TRBJ1-3, with a possible D match to TRBD1 (5 bases). The ends were cut back, 4 bases at V and 0 bases at J, with 19 bases in the middle. This CDR3 is built from 18 residues. Germline V lookup: CDR1 LGHNA, CDR2 YSLEER. CDR3 region: CASSPQYNRQNSGNTIYF. Here the CDR3 DNA reads TGCGCCAGCAGCCCCCAATATAACCGACAGAACTCTGGAAACACCATATATTTT.

V usage is TRBV7-9 and J usage is TRBJ2-2; 8 bases fit TRBD1. The CDR3 is 14 amino acids. Germline V gene sequence: CDR1 SEHNR, CDR2 FQNEAQ (reference sequence). Trimming cost V 4 bases and J 6 bases; bases outside gene matches: 4. In nucleotides, the CDR3 is TGTGCCAGCAGCTGGGGACAGGCCCCCGGGGAGCTGTTTTTT. Amino acid sequence: CASSWGQAPGELFF.

The chain links TRBV7-3 to TRBJ2-3, with unresolved D. Trimming removed 2 bases from V and 4 bases from J, with 10 bases in between. The CDR3 covers 14 residues. Per the germline V gene, CDR1 is SGHTA and CDR2 is FQGTGA. The CDR3 DNA is TGTGCCAGCAGCTTAGTGGGTTACCCAGATACGCAGTATTTT. It encodes CASSLVGYPDTQYF. Based on the CDR3 plus reference TRBV7-3 and TRBJ2-3, the full variable domain is GAGVSQTPSNKVTEKGKYVELRCDPISGHTALYWYRQSLGQGPEFLIYFQGTGAADDSGLPNDRFFAVRPEGSVSTLKIQRTERGDSAVYLCASSLVGYPDTQYFGPGTRLTVL.

The chain is built from TRBV6-6 and TRBJ2-3; D may be TRBD2 (5 bases). The germline V and J ends were trimmed by 2 bases and 5 bases, with 14 bases remaining between them. Germline CDR1 is MNHNY and CDR2 is SVGAGI (reference sequence). The CDR3 sequence is 15 residues long. CDR3 protein: CASSYKRGAGDTQYF. CDR3 in DNA: TGTGCCAGCAGTTACAAGCGCGGTGCGGGAGATACGCAGTATTTT.

The J gene is TRBJ2-5, the V gene TRBV10-1; the match to TRBD2 covers 10 bases. With 6 bases clipped from V and 1 base from J, the junction kept 2 bases outside the gene matches. Per the germline V gene, CDR1 is WNHNN and CDR2 is SYGVQD (reference sequence). This CDR3 is built from 14 residues. CDR3 loop: CASSLAGAQETQYF. The CDR3 nucleotides are TGCGCCAGCAGCCTAGCGGGAGCCCAAGAGACCCAGTACTTC.

The chain carries TRBV7-2 and TRBJ1-3; a weak D match, TRBD1 (5 bases). This CDR3 comprises 13 residues. Germline V gene lookup returns CDR1 SGHTA and CDR2 FQGNSA. Trimming took 5 bases from V and 3 from J, leaving 8 bases between them. The CDR3 DNA reads as TGTGCCAGCAGCCGCAGGGATGGAAACACCATATATTTT. Translated, it gives CASSRRDGNTIYF. Full variable domain (rest looked up from reference TRBV7-2 and TRBJ1-3): GAGVSQSPSNKVTEKGKDVELRCDPISGHTALYWYRQSLGQGLEFLIYFQGNSAPDKSGLPSDRFSAERTGGSVSTLTIQRTQQEDSAVYLCASSRRDGNTIYFGEGSWLTVV.

This clone was seen only once. The V call is TRBV29-1, the J call TRBJ2-1; D gene unclear. The germline CDR1 and CDR2 sequences are SQVTM and ANQGSEA. Trimming cost V 0 bases and J 0 bases, with 12 bases left between them. This CDR3 contains 16 residues. The CDR3 DNA reads TGCAGCGTTGAAGACGGAAAGGGCCCCTCCTACAATGAGCAGTTCTTC. Amino acids: CSVEDGKGPSYNEQFF.

The chain has TRBV19 and TRBJ2-5; D gene unclear. V shed 5 bases and J shed 5 bases, with 15 bases lying between them. Germline CDR1 reads LNHDA; CDR2 reads SQIVND (reference sequence). The CDR3 has 14 amino acids. The CDR3 coding sequence is TGTGCCAGTAGTCTTCAACCCGGGCGGGAGACCCAGTACTTC. Its protein is CASSLQPGRETQYF. Drawing the rest from reference TRBV19 and TRBJ2-5, the complete variable domain is DGGITQSPKYLFRKEGQNVTLSCEQNLNHDAMYWYRQDPGQGLRLIYYSQIVNDFQKGDIAEGYSVSREKKESFPLTVTSAQKNPTAFYLCASSLQPGRETQYFGPGTRLLVL.

This chain uses TRBV11-1 with TRBJ2-1; maybe TRBD1 (5 bases). Trimming stripped 0 bases from V and 6 bases from J, with 15 bases between. Germline CDR1 reads SGHAT; CDR2 reads FQDESV (reference sequence). CDR3 length equals 16 residues. CDR3 DNA: TGTGCCAGCAGCTTAGCCCCCCCAGGCAGGGCCAATGAGCAGTTCTTC. Translation gives CASSLAPPGRANEQFF.

With respect to this clone: Additional DNA sequences in this sample encode the identical CDR3. This rearrangement joins TRBV6-1 to TRBJ2-1, with TRBD2 as a possible D gene (6 bases). Germline CDR1 is MNHNS and CDR2 is SASEGT. Trimming took off 5 bases at V and 4 bases at J, with 12 bases between the two ends. The CDR3 covers 14 residues. The CDR3 coding sequence is TGTGCCAGCAGTCCCGGGACTTTTTACAATGAGCAGTTCTTC. Its protein is CASSPGTFYNEQFF.

This chain connects TRBV18 to TRBJ2-1, with 7 bases identical to TRBD1. V was pared by 4 bases and J by 3 bases, with 6 bases of the junction left unmatched. Per germline, CDR1 KGHSH and CDR2 LQKENI. This CDR3 has 15 residues. The CDR3 loop reads CASSLGTDLYNEQFF. DNA of the CDR3: TGTGCCAGCTCACTAGGGACAGACCTCTACAATGAGCAGTTCTTC.

The J gene is TRBJ2-7, the V gene TRBV30; 12 bases are shared with TRBD2. Unmatched junction bases numbered 12, after V lost 1 base and J lost 2 bases. Germline CDR1 and CDR2: GTSNPN and SVGIG (reference sequence). CDR3 length: 18 residues. For the CDR3, the DNA is TGTGCCTGGAGTGGTGCTCTAGCGGGAGGGTCTAGGGCCTACGAGCAGTACTTC. Protein product: CAWSGALAGGSRAYEQYF.